This T cell receptor beta chain was sequenced during a study of shared clonotypes between healthy human individuals. CD45RO-negative, CCR7-positively selected cells formed the naive CD8 fraction, excluding terminally differentiated effector memory CD45RA+ cells. Healthy adults negative for HIV, lacking recent acute infections or vaccinations, served as donors. Study-wide findings and caveats: An anticipated effect of sequencing depth on clonotype sharing among donors was recognized. Shared across several donors were around 5% of the naive CD4 clonotypes. A generally larger estimated richness was seen in naive subsets than in memory subsets.

About this clone: Its antigen is currently unknown.

The repertoire was sequenced with immunoSEQ multiplex PCR; TCRdb's copy has only in-frame clones and lacks some. This sample yields 2 million to 2.5 million clones, of which about 95% are seen a single time; 0.9% to 1.3% belongs to the top ten. This receptor was identified in a man younger than 30 in good health. The sample was naive CD8+ T cells sorted from blood.

CDR3 loop: CASSLKMAYEQYF. In DNA form, the CDR3 reads TGTGCCAGCAGCCTTAAGATGGCCTACGAGCAGTACTTC. This chain links TRBV13 with TRBJ2-7; no reliable D call. From germline, CDR1 is PRHDT and CDR2 FYEKMQ (reference sequence). Between the trimmed V and J ends, which lost 5 bases and 2 bases, there was a span of 10 bases. This CDR3 has 13 residues.